The clone carrying this T cell receptor beta chain was counted only a few times. What it binds is not known. Patients between 18 and 65 years old had hyperthyroidism, newly diagnosed and lasting under 2 months. Each 10 ml fresh peripheral blood draw supplied the PBMCs. The CDR3 regions of TCR beta were amplified from RNA transcripts. The HTBI set primed first-round TCR CDR3 RT-PCR. TCRdb processed the multiplex PCR reads anew with MiXCR; each CDR3 protein has one entry. Among hundreds of thousands of distinct CDR3 sequences listed, around 38% were seen once. The data originate from a study of T cells in Graves' hyperthyroidism and ophthalmopathy. About the research overall: Blood was drawn when the patient was first diagnosed and still untreated. Findings and limits, study-wide: Model predictions of ophthalmopathy came a median approximately 6 months before onset.

Deletions cut 3 bases from V and 5 bases from J, with 10 bases between. This CDR3 comprises 14 residues. The germline V gene encodes CDR1 SGHVS and CDR2 FNYEAQ. The chain joins TRBV7-6 to TRBJ1-4; no reliable D call. The sample consisted of blood. The TCR originated in a man aged 18 to 29 with Graves' hyperthyroidism. The CDR3 reads CASSFSEGNEKLFF. The CDR3 nucleotides are TGTGCCAGCAGCTTTTCTGAAGGGAATGAAAAACTGTTTTTT.